This TCR beta chain comes out of a study of cytomegalovirus exposure and HLA in healthy donors. Only in-frame clones appear in the TCRdb table, and some are missing; sequencing was by immunoSEQ multiplex PCR. The repertoire holds about 140,000 clones, with around 88% as singletons. A note on this clone: As yet, its antigen is unknown.

CDR1 and CDR2 (germline): MDHEN, SYDVKM. V gave up 8 bases and J gave up 0 bases; unmatched junction bases: 3. This CDR3 comprises 13 residues. Study results and limitations: Most TCR sequences were rare, but some public TCRs occurred in many donors. The study labeled 164 TCR beta chains cytomegalovirus-associated. A few chains linked to CMV were shown in vitro to be specific for CMV antigens.

The clonotype comes from a woman between 18 and 29 years old in good health and CMV-seropositive. The sequencing sample was made of PBMCs. The chain has TRBV28 and TRBJ2-7; 8 positions match TRBD2. This chain's CDR3 is CASWSGSSYEQYF. CDR3 nucleotides: TGTGCCAGCTGGAGCGGGAGCTCCTACGAGCAGTACTTC.